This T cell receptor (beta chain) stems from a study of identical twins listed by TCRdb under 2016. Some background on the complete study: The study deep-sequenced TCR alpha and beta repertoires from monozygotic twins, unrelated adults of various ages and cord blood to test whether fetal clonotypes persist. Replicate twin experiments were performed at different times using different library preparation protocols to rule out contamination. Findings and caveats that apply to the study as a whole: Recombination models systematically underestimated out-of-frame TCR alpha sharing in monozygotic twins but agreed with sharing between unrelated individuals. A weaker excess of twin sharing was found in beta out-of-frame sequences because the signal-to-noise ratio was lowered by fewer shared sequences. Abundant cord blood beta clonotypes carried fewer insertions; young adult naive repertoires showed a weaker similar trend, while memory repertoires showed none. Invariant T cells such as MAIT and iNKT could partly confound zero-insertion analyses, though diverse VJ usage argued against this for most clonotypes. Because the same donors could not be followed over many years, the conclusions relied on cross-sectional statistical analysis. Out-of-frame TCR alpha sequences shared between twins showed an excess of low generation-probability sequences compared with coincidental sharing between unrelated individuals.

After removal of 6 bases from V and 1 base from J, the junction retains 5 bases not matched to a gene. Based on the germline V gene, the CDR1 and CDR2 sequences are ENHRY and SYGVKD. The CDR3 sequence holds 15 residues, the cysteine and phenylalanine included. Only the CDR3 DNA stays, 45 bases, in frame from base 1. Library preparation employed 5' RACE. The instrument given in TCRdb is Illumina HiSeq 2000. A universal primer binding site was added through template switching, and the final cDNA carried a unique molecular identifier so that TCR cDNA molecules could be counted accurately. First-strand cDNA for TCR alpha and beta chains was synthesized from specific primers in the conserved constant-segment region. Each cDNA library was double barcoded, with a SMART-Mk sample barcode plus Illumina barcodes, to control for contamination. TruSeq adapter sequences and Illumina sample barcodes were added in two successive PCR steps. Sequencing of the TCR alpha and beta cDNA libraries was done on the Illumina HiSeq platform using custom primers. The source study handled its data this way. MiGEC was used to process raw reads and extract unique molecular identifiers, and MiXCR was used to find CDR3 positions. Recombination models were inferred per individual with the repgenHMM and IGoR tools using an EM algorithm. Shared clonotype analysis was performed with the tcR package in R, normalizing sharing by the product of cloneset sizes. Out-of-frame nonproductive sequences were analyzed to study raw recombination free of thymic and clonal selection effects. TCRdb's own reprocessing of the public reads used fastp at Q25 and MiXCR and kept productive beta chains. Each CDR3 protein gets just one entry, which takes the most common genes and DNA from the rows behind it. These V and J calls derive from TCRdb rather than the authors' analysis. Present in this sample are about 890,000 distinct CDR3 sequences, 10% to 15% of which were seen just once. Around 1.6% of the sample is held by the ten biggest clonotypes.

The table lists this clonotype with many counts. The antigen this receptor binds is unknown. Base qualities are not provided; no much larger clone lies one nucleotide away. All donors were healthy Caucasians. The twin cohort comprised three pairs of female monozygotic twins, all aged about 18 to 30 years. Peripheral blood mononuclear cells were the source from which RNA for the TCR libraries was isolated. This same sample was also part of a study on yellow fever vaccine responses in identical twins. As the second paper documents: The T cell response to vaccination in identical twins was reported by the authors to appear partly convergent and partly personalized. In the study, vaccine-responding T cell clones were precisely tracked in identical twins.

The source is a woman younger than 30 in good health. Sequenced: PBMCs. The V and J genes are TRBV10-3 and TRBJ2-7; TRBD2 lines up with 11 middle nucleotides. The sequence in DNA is TGTGCCATCAGCCGACTAGCGGGATCTTCCTACGAGCAGTACTTC. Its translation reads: CAISRLAGSSYEQYF.